Here is one TCR beta chain with its context. The source of the sample is a study of blood T cell repertoires in COVID-19. In the study overall: Spain, Italy and the United States supplied samples that represented acute and convalescent COVID-19. The analysed material was cDNA or gDNA that came from T cells, B-cell-depleted T cells, or PBMCs.

Per the original methods: Cell counts per sample came from amplifying reference gene primers. Data came from immunoSEQ multiplex PCR; TCRdb stores just in-frame clones and leaves some out. That table furnishes V, J and clone size, whereas the DNA furnished D and trimming. The sample carries 200,000 or so clones, about 87% recorded once. The CDR3 is made up of 15 amino acids. Germline V CDR1 and CDR2: SEHNR, FQNEAQ (reference sequence). The V gene lost 2 bases and the J gene lost 3 bases, with 14 bases spanning the gap. Sequencing used peripheral blood. The V and J genes are TRBV7-9 and TRBJ2-7; perhaps TRBD1 as D (6 bases). The sequence was obtained from an older man with acute or convalescent COVID-19. The CDR3 DNA reads as TGTGCCAGCAGCTTAAGGCAGGGGACACTCTACGAGCAGTACTTC. Residues: CASSLRQGTLYEQYF.